This T cell receptor (beta chain) derives from a study of blood T cells in healthy people across ages. The J segment lost 7 bases and the V segment lost 6 bases, leaving 12 bases of the junction unmatched. The length of the CDR3 is 15 residues. Germline values: CDR1 DFQATT, CDR2 SNEGSKA (reference sequence). This clonotype was recorded a few times. A sample-barcoded 5' primer and a J-beta primer mix were used in a second PCR of roughly 7 to 11 cycles. TCRdb re-called the 5' RACE reads through MiXCR, storing one row per CDR3 protein. The sample shows around 870,000 distinct CDR3 sequences, about 28% of them seen only once.

What was sequenced was blood. This chain uses TRBV20-1 with TRBJ1-6, with 7 bases identical to TRBD1. The sequence was obtained from a woman older than 75 in good health. As DNA, the CDR3 is TGCAGTGCCGGCGGTCGCAGGGGGGCGAATTCACCCCTCCACTTT. This encodes CSAGGRRGANSPLHF.